This T cell receptor (beta chain) was found in a study of blood T cell repertoires in COVID-19. Here immunoSEQ multiplex PCR was the method, and the copy in TCRdb shows in-frame clones only, minus some. The data contain around 140,000 clones, about 83% of them seen just once; the ten biggest clones take up more than 3%. Sequencing was carried out using PBMCs or T cells enriched from blood (not recorded which). The TCR was taken from a woman in her forties or fifties with acute COVID-19.

The chain's CDR3 is CASSLVGGVSYEQYF. The CDR3 nucleotides are TGTGCCAGCAGCTTAGTAGGAGGAGTCTCCTACGAGCAGTACTTC. This chain connects TRBV7-8 to TRBJ2-7; D might be TRBD2 (5 bases). The CDR3 is 15 amino acids. From germline, CDR1 is SGHVS and CDR2 FQNEAQ. Trimming cost V 1 base and J 0 bases, with 10 bases left between them. The variable domain in full, with the rest retrieved from reference TRBV7-8 and TRBJ2-7, is GAGVSQSPRYKVAKRGQDVALRCDPISGHVSLFWYQQALGQGPEFLTYFQNEAQLDKSGLPSDRFFAERPEGSVSTLKIQRTQQEDSAVYLCASSLVGGVSYEQYFGPGTRLTVT.